These T cell receptor beta chains were read from a single sample in a study of T cell responses to AZD1222 COVID-19 vaccine. Clones were sequenced by immunoSEQ multiplex PCR, and TCRdb holds only the in-frame ones, with some missing. Here the sample spans around 160,000 clones, about 92% being singletons. The specimen comprised peripheral blood, sampled 28 days after the second AZD1222 dose. The source of these receptors is an adult who received the AZD1222 COVID-19 vaccine. The CDR3 runs from the conserved cysteine through the conserved F or W. D genes are given only for firm matches. Rows give clone size only sometimes, using once, few, many, or a class for an expanded clone.

cdr3_length: 16; d_call: TRBD2; j_call: TRBJ2-3; clone_size: once; v_call: TRBV19; cdr3_aa: CASNAGTSGRTDTQYF; cdr3_nt: TGTGCCAGTAACGCAGGGACTAGCGGCCGCACAGATACGCAGTATTTT
cdr3_length: 14; d_call: NA; j_call: TRBJ1-2; clone_size: once; v_call: TRBV19; cdr3_aa: CASSIGGRSYGYTF; cdr3_nt: TGTGCCAGTAGTATAGGGGGGCGGTCCTATGGCTACACCTTC
cdr3_length: 15; d_call: NA; j_call: TRBJ1-3; clone_size: NA; v_call: TRBV7-6; cdr3_aa: CASSLSRGSGNTIYF; cdr3_nt: TGTGCCAGCAGCTTATCCCGGGGTAGTGGAAACACCATATATTTT
cdr3_length: 13; d_call: TRBD1; j_call: TRBJ1-1; clone_size: once; v_call: TRBV28; cdr3_aa: CASREQGFTEAFF; cdr3_nt: TGTGCCAGCAGAGAACAGGGGTTCACTGAAGCTTTCTTT
cdr3_length: 15; d_call: NA; j_call: TRBJ1-2; clone_size: NA; v_call: TRBV6-5; cdr3_aa: CASSLDPGRFYGYTF; cdr3_nt: TGTGCCAGCAGTCTTGACCCGGGACGGTTCTATGGCTACACCTTC
cdr3_length: 16; d_call: TRBD1; j_call: TRBJ2-1; clone_size: NA; v_call: TRBV2; cdr3_aa: CASSVLYGTGENEQFF; cdr3_nt: TGTGCCAGCAGTGTATTGTACGGGACAGGGGAAAATGAGCAGTTCTTC
cdr3_length: 13; d_call: NA; j_call: TRBJ1-5; clone_size: NA; v_call: TRBV18; cdr3_aa: CASSPGSNQPQHF; cdr3_nt: TGTGCCAGCTCACCTGGGAGCAATCAGCCCCAGCATTTT
cdr3_length: 14; d_call: TRBD2; j_call: TRBJ2-7; clone_size: NA; v_call: TRBV4-1; cdr3_aa: CASSQGTSGYEQYF; cdr3_nt: TGCGCCAGCAGCCAAGGCACTAGCGGCTACGAGCAGTACTTC
cdr3_length: 18; d_call: TRBD2; j_call: TRBJ2-3; clone_size: NA; v_call: TRBV19; cdr3_aa: CASTPYPTTSGSTDTQYF; cdr3_nt: TGTGCCAGCACTCCTTACCCGACGACTAGCGGAAGCACAGATACGCAGTATTTT
cdr3_length: 13; d_call: NA; j_call: TRBJ2-7; clone_size: NA; v_call: TRBV3-1/TRBV3-2; cdr3_aa: CASSHFGANEQYF; cdr3_nt: TGTGCCAGCAGCCATTTCGGGGCTAACGAGCAGTACTTC
cdr3_length: 13; d_call: NA; j_call: TRBJ1-2; clone_size: NA; v_call: TRBV7-8; cdr3_aa: CAIGGSAGYGYTF; cdr3_nt: TGTGCCATCGGGGGCTCTGCTGGCTATGGCTACACCTTC
cdr3_length: 13; d_call: NA; j_call: TRBJ2-7; clone_size: NA; v_call: TRBV6-5; cdr3_aa: CASMLRVSYEQYF; cdr3_nt: TGTGCCAGCATGCTCAGGGTTAGCTACGAGCAGTACTTC
cdr3_length: 14; d_call: TRBD1; j_call: TRBJ2-5; clone_size: NA; v_call: TRBV3-1/TRBV3-2; cdr3_aa: CASSQPGGQETQYF; cdr3_nt: TGTGCCAGCAGCCAACCAGGGGGCCAAGAGACCCAGTACTTC
cdr3_length: 14; d_call: TRBD1; j_call: TRBJ2-7; clone_size: NA; v_call: TRBV5-1; cdr3_aa: CASSLTGANNEQYF; cdr3_nt: TGCGCCAGCAGCTTGACAGGGGCGAATAACGAGCAGTACTTC
cdr3_length: 16; d_call: TRBD1; j_call: TRBJ1-1; clone_size: NA; v_call: TRBV15; cdr3_aa: CATSRDLAGGADEAFF; cdr3_nt: TGTGCCACCAGCAGAGATCTAGCAGGGGGCGCGGATGAAGCTTTCTTT